This T cell receptor beta chain was captured in a study of shared clonotypes between healthy human individuals. V trimming: 5 bases; J trimming: 4 bases; junction bases outside the gene matches: 18. This CDR3 is 19 amino acids long. The V gene's germline CDR1 is SGHNT and CDR2 YENEEA. Of note for this clone: Its target is not known.

Across several immunoSEQ plates, the genomic DNA of each subset was split evenly. Using about 0.2 ug DNA, 25,000 to 35,000 T cell genomes, the sorted-subset replicate PCRs were run. Authors' processing steps: Quality scores were absent from the junction-only immunoSEQ sequences, so filtering differed. Sequencing used immunoSEQ multiplex PCR; TCRdb keeps in-frame clones, though not all of them. The V and J calls and clone size are taken from that table; D and trimming were inferred from the DNA. The table lists approximately 2,300,000 clones, less than 95% of them singletons. Study results and limitations: Relative to clonotypes present in all four donors, those not shared had lower generation probabilities.

Source material: naive CD4+ T cells from PBMCs. Subset denoted: CD45RA+ positively selected. The source is a man younger than 35 in good health. Some clones in this sample may be carry-over from other donors' samples. The rearrangement joins TRBV11-3 to TRBJ2-1, with 9 bases that match TRBD2. The CDR3 region has the DNA TGTGCCAGCAGCCAACTAGTGATGGCGGGAGGGACAAATTACAATGAGCAGTTCTTC. Protein sequence: CASSQLVMAGGTNYNEQFF.